This TCR beta chain was retrieved from a study of vaccination effects on CD4 cells after COVID-19. Comments on this clone: Its matching antigen is unknown.

Germline CDR1 WNHNN, CDR2 SYGVQD (reference sequence). The CDR3 runs 16 residues. V lost 3 bases, J lost 8 bases, and 7 bases stayed unmatched. Following 10 days of culture, CD4+ T cells were isolated. Everyone in the study got two shots of either the BNT162b2 or mRNA-1273 vaccine. The repertoire was sequenced with immunoSEQ multiplex PCR; TCRdb's copy has only in-frame clones and lacks some. The table includes 45,000 to 55,000 clones, under 80% detected once. The V gene is TRBV10-1, the J gene TRBJ2-1; 13 nucleotides align to TRBD2. The material was CD4+ T cells from PBMCs cultured without peptide, obtained after COVID-19 vaccination. This clonotype originated in a human donor who received a COVID-19 vaccine. In DNA, the CDR3 is TGCGCCAGCAGTGAACGGACTAGCGGGAGATTATATGAGCAGTTCTTC. Its protein is CASSERTSGRLYEQFF.